This T cell receptor (beta chain) stems from a study of CD8 T cells in Susac syndrome. Study-level results: Clonal expansion did not appear in Susac syndrome CD4+ T cell repertoires.

This clonotype is a singleton in its sample. Antigen unknown. Random hexamers were used to reverse transcribe an amount of roughly 0.5 to 1 ug RNA. Multiplex immunoSEQ PCR targeted 54 Vbeta and 13 Jbeta TCR beta segments. TCRdb re-called the immunoSEQ multiplex PCR reads with MiXCR, one entry per CDR3 protein. The sample yields some 150,000 distinct CDR3 sequences, 90% to 97% seen once. Germline CDR1 and CDR2: SGHNT and YYREEE (reference sequence). The V and J ends lost 7 bases and 6 bases respectively, with 12 bases between them. The CDR3 is made up of 12 amino acids. The sequence came from a human donor with Susac syndrome. The sequenced sample consisted of CD4+ T cells from PBMCs. This chain uses TRBV5-4 with TRBJ2-3; unclear D gene. The CDR3 protein is CASGLESDTQYF. CDR3 DNA: TGTGCCAGCGGATTAGAGTCGGATACGCAGTATTTT.